The clone carrying this T cell receptor (beta chain) was recorded at least ten times. Its antigen is currently unknown. Patients were all untreated before their thyroid surgery. Germline CDR1 DFQATT, CDR2 SNEGSKA (reference sequence). With 5 bases clipped from V and 6 bases from J, the junction kept 12 bases outside the gene matches. This CDR3 contains 15 residues. This record comes from a study of metastatic and nonmetastatic thyroid tumors. Looking at the study overall: Repertoire comparisons spanned blood and tumor or nodule tissue from malignant and benign thyroid patients. General study points: Significantly higher TCR beta diversity was reportedly seen in malignant thyroid tumors than benign nodules, in blood and tumor.

TCRdb re-analyzed the PCR reads using MiXCR. The sample lists about 20,000 clones, more than 30% seen once, with less than 12% in the top ten. The sequence was collected from a male donor with papillary thyroid cancer or a benign thyroid nodule (not recorded which). Some clones in this sample may be carry-over from other donors' samples. Specimen: tumor tissue. This chain uses TRBV20-1 with TRBJ2-5, with 10 bases that match TRBD2. Written as DNA, the CDR3 is TGCAGTGCTCCAGCTGGGACTAGCGTGGTGAAGACCCAGTACTTC. Protein product: CSAPAGTSVVKTQYF.